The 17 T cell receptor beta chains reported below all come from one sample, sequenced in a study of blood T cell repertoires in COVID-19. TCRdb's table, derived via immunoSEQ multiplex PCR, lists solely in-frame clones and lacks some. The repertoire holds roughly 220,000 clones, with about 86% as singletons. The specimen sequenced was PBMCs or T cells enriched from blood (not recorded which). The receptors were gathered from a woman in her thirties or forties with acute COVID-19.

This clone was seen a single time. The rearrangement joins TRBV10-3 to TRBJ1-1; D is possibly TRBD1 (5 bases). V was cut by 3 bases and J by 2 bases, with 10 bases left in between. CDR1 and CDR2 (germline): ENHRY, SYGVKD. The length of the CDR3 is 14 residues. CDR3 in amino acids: CAISDRVVNTEAFF. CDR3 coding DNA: TGTGCCATCAGTGACAGGGTAGTAAACACTGAAGCTTTCTTT.

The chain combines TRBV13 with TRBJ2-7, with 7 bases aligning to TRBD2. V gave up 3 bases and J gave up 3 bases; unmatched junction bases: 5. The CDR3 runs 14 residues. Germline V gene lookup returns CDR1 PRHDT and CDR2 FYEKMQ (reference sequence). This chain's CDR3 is CASSFGTTGYEQYF. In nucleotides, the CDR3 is TGTGCCAGCAGCTTCGGGACTACTGGCTACGAGCAGTACTTC.

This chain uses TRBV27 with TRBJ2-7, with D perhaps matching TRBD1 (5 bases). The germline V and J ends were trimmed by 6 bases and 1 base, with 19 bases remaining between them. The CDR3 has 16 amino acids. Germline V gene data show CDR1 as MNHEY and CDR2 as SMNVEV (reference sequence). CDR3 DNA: TGTGCCAGCAGCGGGTGGACATCAAGAATTTCCTACGAGCAGTACTTC. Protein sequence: CASSGWTSRISYEQYF.

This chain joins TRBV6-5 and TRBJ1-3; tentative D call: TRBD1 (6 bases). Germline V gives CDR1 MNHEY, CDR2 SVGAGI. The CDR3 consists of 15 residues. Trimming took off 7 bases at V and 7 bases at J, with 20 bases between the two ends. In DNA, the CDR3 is TGTGCCAGCACCCCCGCGGGGGCTCTGGGGAACACCATATATTTT. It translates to CASTPAGALGNTIYF.

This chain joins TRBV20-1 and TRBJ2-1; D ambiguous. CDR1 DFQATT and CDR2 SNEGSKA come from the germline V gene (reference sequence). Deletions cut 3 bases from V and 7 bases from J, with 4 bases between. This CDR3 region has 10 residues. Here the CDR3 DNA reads TGCAGTGCTAGTCTTAATGAGCAGTTCTTC. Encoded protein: CSASLNEQFF.

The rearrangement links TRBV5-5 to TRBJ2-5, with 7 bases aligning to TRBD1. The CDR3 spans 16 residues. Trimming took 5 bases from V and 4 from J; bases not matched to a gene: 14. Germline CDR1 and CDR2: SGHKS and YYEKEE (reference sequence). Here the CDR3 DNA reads TGTGCCAGCAGTCGAACAGGGGATAATGGGGTAGAGACCCAGTACTTC. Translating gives CASSRTGDNGVETQYF.

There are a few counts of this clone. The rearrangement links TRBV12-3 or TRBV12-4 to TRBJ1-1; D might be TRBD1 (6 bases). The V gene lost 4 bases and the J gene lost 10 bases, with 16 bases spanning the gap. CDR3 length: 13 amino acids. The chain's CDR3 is CASSYLTGGLAFF. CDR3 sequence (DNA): TGTGCCAGCAGTTACTTAACGGGGGGCCTAGCTTTCTTT.

CDR3 loop: CASSLRQGVEAFF. The CDR3 region has the DNA TGTGCCAGCAGCTTAAGGCAGGGCGTTGAAGCTTTCTTT. The chain joins TRBV7-2 to TRBJ1-1; the D gene is possibly TRBD1 (5 bases). The V gene lost 2 bases and the J gene lost 7 bases, with 11 bases spanning the gap. Germline CDR1 SGHTA, CDR2 FQGNSA. The CDR3 length is 13 residues.

In DNA, the CDR3 is TGTGCCAGCAGTCTCAGTCTGGGGCCTGAGCAGTTCTTC. It translates to CASSLSLGPEQFF. V is TRBV27 and J is TRBJ2-1; possibly TRBD1 for D (5 bases). Germline CDR1 MNHEY, CDR2 SMNVEV (reference sequence). CDR3 length: 13 residues. Deletions cut 5 bases from V and 9 bases from J, with 14 bases between.

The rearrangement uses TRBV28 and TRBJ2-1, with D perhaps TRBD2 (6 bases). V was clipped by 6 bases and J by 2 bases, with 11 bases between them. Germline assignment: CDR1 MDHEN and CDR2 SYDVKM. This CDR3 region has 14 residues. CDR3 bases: TGTGCCAGCAGCCAAGCGGGTGCCTACAATGAGCAGTTCTTC. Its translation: CASSQAGAYNEQFF.

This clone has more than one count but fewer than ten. CDR3 DNA: TGTGCCAGCTCACCACAGGGGGCGGATGAAAAACTGTTTTTT. Amino acids: CASSPQGADEKLFF. The chain has TRBV18 and TRBJ1-4, with TRBD1 identical over 7 bases. The CDR3 totals 14 residues. The germline CDR1 and CDR2 sequences are KGHSH and LQKENI. V shed 1 base, J shed 6 bases, and the junction held 2 bases outside the gene matches.

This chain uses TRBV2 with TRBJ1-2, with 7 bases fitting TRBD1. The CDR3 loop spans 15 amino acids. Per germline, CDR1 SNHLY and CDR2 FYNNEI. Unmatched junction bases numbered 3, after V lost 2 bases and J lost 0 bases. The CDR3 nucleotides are TGTGCCAGCAGTGAACCCGGGACAGCTAACTATGGCTACACCTTC. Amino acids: CASSEPGTANYGYTF.

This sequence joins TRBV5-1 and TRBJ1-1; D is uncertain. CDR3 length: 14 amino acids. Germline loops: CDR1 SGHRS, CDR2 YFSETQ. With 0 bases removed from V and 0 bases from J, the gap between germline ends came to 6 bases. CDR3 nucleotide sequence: TGCGCCAGCAGCTTGGTGCAGATGAACACTGAAGCTTTCTTT. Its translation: CASSLVQMNTEAFF.

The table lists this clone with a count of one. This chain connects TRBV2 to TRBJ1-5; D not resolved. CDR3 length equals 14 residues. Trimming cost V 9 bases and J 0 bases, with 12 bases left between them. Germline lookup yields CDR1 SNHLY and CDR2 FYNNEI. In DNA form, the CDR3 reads TGTGCCAGTACATCACAGACTAGCAATCAGCCCCAGCATTTT. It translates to CASTSQTSNQPQHF.

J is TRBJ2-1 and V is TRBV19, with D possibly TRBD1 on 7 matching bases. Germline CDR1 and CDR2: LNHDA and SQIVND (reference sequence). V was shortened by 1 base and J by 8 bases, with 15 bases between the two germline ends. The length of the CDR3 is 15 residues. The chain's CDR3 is CASSIGGQEGDEQFF. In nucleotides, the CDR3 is TGTGCCAGTAGTATAGGTGGACAGGAGGGCGATGAGCAGTTCTTC.

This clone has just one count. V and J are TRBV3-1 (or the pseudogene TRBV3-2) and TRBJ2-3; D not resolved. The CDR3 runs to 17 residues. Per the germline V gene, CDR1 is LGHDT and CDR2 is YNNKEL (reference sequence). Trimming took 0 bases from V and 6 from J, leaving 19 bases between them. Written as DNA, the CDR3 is TGTGCCAGCAGCCAAGAAACCGAGTCCGGTTTGGTGGATACGCAGTATTTT. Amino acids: CASSQETESGLVDTQYF.

The CDR3 sequence: CASSQGGAEAFF. For the CDR3, the DNA is TGTGCCAGCAGCCAGGGTGGCGCGGAAGCTTTCTTT. This rearrangement joins TRBV7-9 to TRBJ1-1; D might be TRBD1 (5 bases). The CDR3 has 12 amino acids. V was pared by 5 bases and J by 8 bases, with 12 bases between. Germline CDR1 and CDR2: SEHNR and FQNEAQ (reference sequence).